This T cell receptor (beta chain) derives from a study of shared clonotypes between healthy human individuals. For the study at large: Donors, aged 18 to 49, were a couple of women and a few men.

As concerns this clone: The antigen is undetermined.

Overall study results and limits: Naive subsets generally had larger estimated richness than memory subsets. A few donors shared around 5% of their naive CD4 clonotypes. Represented diversity, genetic and exposure-history alike, was limited by few donors.

The CDR3 totals 18 residues. CDR1 SGHRS and CDR2 YFSETQ come from the germline V gene. V shed 4 bases and J 6 bases; nucleotides not matched to a gene: 11. The protocol was immunoSEQ multiplex PCR, while the TCRdb copy is restricted to in-frame clones and leaves out a portion. The sample has 2 million to 2.5 million clones, around 95% seen once. Sequencing was carried out using naive CD4+ T cells sorted from blood. The subset is: CD45RA+ positively selected. This receptor was obtained from a man aged 18 to 35 in good health. This chain uses TRBV5-1 with TRBJ2-3; 16 bases line up with TRBD2. The CDR3 coding sequence is TGCGCCAGCAGCATAGGGACTAGCGGGAGGGCCTCAGATGATACGCAGTATTTT. As protein: CASSIGTSGRASDDTQYF.